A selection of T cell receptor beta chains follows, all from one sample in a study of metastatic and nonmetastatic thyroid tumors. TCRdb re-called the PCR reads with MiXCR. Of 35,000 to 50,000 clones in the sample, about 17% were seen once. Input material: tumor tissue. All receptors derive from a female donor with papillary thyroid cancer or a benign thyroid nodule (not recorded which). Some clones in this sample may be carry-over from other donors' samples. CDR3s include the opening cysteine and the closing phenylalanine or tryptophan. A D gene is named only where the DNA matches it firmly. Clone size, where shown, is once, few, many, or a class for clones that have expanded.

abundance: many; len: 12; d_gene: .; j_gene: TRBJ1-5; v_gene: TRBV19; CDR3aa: CASSMRSQPQHF; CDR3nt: TGTGCCAGTAGTATGCGATCCCAGCCCCAGCATTTT
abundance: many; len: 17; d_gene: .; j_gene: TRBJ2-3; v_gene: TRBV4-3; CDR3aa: CASSQDGPAGGTDTQYF; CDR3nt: TGCGCCAGCAGCCAAGATGGACCTGCAGGGGGCACAGATACGCAGTATTTT
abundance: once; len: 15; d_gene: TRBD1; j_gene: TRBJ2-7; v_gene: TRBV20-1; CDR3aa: CISSVPGQGAEEQYF; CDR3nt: TGCATTTCTAGTGTACCGGGACAGGGGGCGGAAGAGCAGTACTTC
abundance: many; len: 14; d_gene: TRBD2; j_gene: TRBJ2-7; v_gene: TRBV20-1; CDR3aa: CSARPSGRVGEQYF; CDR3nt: TGCAGTGCTAGACCAAGCGGGAGGGTAGGCGAGCAGTACTTC
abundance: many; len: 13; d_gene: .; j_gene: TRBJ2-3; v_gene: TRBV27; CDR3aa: CASSSLYTDTQYF; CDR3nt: TGTGCCAGCAGTTCCCTCTACACAGATACGCAGTATTTT
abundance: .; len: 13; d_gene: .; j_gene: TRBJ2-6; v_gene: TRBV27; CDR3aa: CASSRTPYGVLTF; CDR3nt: TGTGCCAGCAGTAGGACCCCTTACGGCGTCCTGACTTTC
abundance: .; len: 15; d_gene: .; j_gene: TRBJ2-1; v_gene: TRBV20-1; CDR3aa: CSARDWAWAGNEQFF; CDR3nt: TGCAGTGCTAGAGATTGGGCGTGGGCGGGCAATGAGCAGTTCTTC
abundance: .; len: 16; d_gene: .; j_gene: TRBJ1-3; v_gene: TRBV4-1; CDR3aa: CTSSQVTVPSGNTIYF; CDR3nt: TGCACCAGCAGCCAAGTTACAGTTCCCTCTGGAAACACCATATATTTT
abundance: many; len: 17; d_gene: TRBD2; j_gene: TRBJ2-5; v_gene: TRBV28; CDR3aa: CASHFLTSGRGGETQYF; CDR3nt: TGTGCCAGCCACTTTTTGACTAGCGGGAGGGGGGGAGAGACCCAGTACTTC
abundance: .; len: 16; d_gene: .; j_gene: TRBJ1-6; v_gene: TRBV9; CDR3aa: CASSVDLTPVNSPLHF; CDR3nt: TGTGCCAGCAGCGTAGACCTCACGCCTGTAAATTCACCCCTCCACTTT
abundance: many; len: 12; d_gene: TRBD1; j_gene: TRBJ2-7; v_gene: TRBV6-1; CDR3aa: CASSRGPGEQYF; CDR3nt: TGTGCCAGCAGCAGGGGGCCTGGCGAGCAGTACTTC
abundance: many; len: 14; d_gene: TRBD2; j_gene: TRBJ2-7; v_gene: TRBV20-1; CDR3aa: CSARTSGGFYEQYF; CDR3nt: TGCAGTGCTAGGACTAGCGGGGGATTCTACGAGCAGTACTTC
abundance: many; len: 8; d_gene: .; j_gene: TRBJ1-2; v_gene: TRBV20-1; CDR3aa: CSAGAWTF; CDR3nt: TGCAGTGCTGGAGCTTGGACCTTC
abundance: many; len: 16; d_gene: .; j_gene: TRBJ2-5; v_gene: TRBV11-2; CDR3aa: CASSLDPGHAQETQYF; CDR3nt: TGTGCCAGCAGCTTAGATCCGGGACATGCTCAAGAGACCCAGTACTTC
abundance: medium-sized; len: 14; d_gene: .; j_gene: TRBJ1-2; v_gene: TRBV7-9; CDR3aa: CASSLSGSGDGYTF; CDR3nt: TGTGCCAGCAGCTTATCGGGATCGGGGGATGGCTACACCTTC
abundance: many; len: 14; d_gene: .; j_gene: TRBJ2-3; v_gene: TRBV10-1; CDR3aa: CASSDPTRSDTQYF; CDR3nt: TGCGCCAGCAGTGACCCGACAAGGTCAGATACGCAGTATTTT
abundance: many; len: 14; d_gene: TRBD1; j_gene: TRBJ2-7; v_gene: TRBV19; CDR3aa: CASSTATGGYEQYF; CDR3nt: TGTGCCAGTAGTACCGCGACAGGGGGCTACGAGCAGTACTTC
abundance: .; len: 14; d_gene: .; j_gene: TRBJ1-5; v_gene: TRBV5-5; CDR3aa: CVSSPHRAGQPQHF; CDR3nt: TGTGTCAGCAGCCCCCACAGGGCCGGTCAGCCCCAGCATTTT
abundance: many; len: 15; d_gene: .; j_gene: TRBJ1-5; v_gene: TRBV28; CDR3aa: CASSLNPVGNQPQHF; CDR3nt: TGTGCCAGCAGTCTTAACCCAGTAGGGAATCAGCCCCAGCATTTT
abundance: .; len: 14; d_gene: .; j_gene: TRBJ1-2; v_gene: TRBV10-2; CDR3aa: CASSPGVGTYGYTF; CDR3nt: TGCGCCAGCAGTCCAGGGGTCGGCACGTATGGCTATACCTTC
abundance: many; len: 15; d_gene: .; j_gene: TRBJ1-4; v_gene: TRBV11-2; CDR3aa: CASSDRAATNEKLFF; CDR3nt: TGTGCCAGCAGTGACAGAGCCGCAACTAATGAAAAACTGTTTTTT
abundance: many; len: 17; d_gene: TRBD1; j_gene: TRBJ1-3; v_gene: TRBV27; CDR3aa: CASSLTGTGISGNTIYF; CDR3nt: TGTGCCAGCAGTTTGACCGGGACAGGGATCTCTGGAAACACCATATATTTT
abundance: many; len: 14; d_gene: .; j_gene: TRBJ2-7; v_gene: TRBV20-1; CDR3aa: CSARGDRSSYEQYF; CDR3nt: TGCAGTGCTAGGGGGGACCGAAGCTCCTACGAGCAGTACTTC